This entry describes one TCR beta chain. The table came from immunoSEQ multiplex PCR; TCRdb's copy has only in-frame clones and leaves some out. The sample shows some 100,000 clones, approximately 92% of them seen only once. This sample was included in a study of T cell changes during pregnancy in multiple sclerosis. This CDR3 has 16 amino acids. In germline, CDR1 is MDHEN, CDR2 SYDVKM. J lost 1 base, V lost 4 bases, and 5 bases had no gene match. The chain employs TRBV28 and TRBJ2-2; 8 bases map to TRBD1. The sample in question was peripheral blood, obtained after pregnancy. The TCR originated in a female donor with multiple sclerosis, enrolled in a pregnancy study. The CDR3 loop reads CASSSGGTGNTGELFF. In nucleotides, the CDR3 is TGTGCCAGCAGTTCCGGCGGGACAGGGAACACCGGGGAGCTGTTTTTT. Combining the CDR3 with reference TRBV28 and TRBJ2-2 gives the whole variable domain DVKVTQSSRYLVKRTGEKVFLECVQDMDHENMFWYRQDPGLGLRLIYFSYDVKMKEKGDIPEGYSVSREKKERFSLILESASTNQTSMYLCASSSGGTGNTGELFFGEGSRLTVL.